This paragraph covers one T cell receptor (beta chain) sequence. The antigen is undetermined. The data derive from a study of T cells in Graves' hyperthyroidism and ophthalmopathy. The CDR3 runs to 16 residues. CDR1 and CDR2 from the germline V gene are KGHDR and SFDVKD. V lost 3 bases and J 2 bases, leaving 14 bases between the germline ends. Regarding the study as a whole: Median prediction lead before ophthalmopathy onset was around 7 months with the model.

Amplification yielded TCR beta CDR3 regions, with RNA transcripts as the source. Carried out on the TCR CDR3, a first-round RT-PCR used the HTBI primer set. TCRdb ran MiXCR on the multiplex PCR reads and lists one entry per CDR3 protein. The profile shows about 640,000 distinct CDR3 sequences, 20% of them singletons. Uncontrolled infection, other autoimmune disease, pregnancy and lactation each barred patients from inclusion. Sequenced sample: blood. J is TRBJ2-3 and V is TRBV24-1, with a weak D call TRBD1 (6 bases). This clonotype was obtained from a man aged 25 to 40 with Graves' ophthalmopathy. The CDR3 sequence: CATSDRGSGDTDTQYF. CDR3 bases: TGTGCCACCAGTGATAGAGGGTCAGGGGACACAGATACGCAGTATTTT.